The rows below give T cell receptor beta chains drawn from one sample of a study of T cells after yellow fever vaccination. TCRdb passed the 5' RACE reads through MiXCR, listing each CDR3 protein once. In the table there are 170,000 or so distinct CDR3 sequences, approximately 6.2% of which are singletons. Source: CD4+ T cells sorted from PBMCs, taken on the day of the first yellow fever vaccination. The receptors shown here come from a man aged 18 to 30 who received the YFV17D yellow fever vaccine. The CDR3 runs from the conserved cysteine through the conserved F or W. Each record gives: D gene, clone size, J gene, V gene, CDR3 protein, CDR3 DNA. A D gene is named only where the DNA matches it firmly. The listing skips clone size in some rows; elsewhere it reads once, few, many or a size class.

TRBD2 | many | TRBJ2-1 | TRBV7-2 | CASSLGLAKDEQFF | TGTGCCAGCAGCTTAGGACTAGCGAAGGATGAGCAGTTCTTC
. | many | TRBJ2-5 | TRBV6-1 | CASSQPGRDGAETQYF | TGTGCCAGCAGTCAACCTGGACGGGACGGGGCAGAGACCCAGTACTTC
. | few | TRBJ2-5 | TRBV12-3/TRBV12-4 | CASSPLGRDQYF | TGTGCCAGCAGTCCCCTCGGCAGGGACCAGTACTTC
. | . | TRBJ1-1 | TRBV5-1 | CASSLGSRGPGQKAFF | TGCGCCAGCAGCTTGGGGTCCAGGGGACCCGGACAAAAAGCTTTCTTT
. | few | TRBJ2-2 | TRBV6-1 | CASHATELGTGELFF | TGTGCCAGCCATGCGACAGAACTAGGGACCGGGGAGCTGTTTTTT
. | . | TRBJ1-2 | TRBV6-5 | CASSWSGSSADLFYGYTF | TGTGCCAGCAGTTGGTCGGGATCATCGGCGGACCTTTTCTATGGCTACACCTTC
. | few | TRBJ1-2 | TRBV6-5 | CASSDSTRKQGYTF | TGTGCCAGCAGTGACTCCACCCGTAAACAGGGCTACACCTTC
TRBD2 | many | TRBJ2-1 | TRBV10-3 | CAISPSGGDNEQFF | TGTGCCATCAGTCCTAGCGGGGGTGACAATGAGCAGTTCTTC
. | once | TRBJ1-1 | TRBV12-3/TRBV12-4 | CASSLNRAFF | TGTGCCAGCAGTTTAAATCGAGCTTTCTTT
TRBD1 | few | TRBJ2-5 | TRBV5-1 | CASSKGQGGTQYF | TGCGCCAGCAGCAAAGGACAGGGAGGGACCCAGTACTTC
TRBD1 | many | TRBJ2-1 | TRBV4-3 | CASSRGQGNYNEQFF | TGCGCCAGCAGCCGGGGACAGGGGAACTACAATGAGCAGTTCTTC
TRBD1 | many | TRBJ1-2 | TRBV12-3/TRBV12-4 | CASRRQGSGGYTF | TGTGCCAGCAGGAGACAGGGTAGTGGTGGCTACACCTTC
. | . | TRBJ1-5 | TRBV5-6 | CASSLGGYNSNQPQHF | TGTGCCAGCAGCTTGGGCGGGTATAATAGCAATCAGCCCCAGCATTTT
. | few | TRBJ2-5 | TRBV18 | CASSPYVETQYF | TGTGCCAGCTCACCATATGTGGAGACCCAGTACTTC
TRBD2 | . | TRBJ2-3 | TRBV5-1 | CASDLGLAGGEAGSYF | TGCGCCAGCGACCTAGGACTAGCGGGTGGAGAAGCCGGTTCGTATTTT
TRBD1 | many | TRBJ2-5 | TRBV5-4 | CASSAQGEETQYF | TGTGCCAGCAGCGCACAGGGGGAAGAGACCCAGTACTTC